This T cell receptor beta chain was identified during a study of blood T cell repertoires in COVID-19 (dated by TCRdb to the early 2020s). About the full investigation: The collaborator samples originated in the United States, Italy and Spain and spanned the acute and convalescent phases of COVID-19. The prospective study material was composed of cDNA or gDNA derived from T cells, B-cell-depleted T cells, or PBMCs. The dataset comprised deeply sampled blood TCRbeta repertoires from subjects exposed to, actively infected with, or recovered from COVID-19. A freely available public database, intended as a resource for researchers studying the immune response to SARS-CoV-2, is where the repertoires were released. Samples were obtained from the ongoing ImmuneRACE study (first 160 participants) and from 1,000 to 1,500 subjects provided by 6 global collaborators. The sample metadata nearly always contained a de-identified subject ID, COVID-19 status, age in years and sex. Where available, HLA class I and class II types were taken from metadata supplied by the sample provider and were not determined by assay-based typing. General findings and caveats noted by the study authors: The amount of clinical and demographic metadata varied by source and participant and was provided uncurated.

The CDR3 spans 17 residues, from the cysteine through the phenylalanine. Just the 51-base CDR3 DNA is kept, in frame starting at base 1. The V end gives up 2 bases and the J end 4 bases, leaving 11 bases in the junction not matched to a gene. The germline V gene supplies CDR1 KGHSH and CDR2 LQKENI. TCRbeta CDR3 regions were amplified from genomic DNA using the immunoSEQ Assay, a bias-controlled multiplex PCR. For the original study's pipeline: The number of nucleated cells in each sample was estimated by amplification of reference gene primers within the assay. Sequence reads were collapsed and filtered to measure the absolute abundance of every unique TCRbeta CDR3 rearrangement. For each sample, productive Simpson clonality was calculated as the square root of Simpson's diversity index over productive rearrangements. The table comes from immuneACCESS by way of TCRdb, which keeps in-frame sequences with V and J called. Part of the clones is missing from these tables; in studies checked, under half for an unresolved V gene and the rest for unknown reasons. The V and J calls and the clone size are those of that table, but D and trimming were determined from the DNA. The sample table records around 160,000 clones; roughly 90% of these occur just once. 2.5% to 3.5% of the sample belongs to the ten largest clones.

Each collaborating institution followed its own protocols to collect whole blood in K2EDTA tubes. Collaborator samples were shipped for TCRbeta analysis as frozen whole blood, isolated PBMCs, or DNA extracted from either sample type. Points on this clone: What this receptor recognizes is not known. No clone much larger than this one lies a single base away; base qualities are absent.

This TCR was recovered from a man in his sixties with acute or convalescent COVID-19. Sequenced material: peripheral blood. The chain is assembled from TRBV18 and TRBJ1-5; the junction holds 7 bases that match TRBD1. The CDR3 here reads CASSPYTGARPNQPQHF. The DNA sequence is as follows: TGTGCCAGCTCACCATATACAGGGGCCCGCCCGAATCAGCCCCAGCATTTT. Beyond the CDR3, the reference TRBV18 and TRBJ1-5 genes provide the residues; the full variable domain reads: NAGVMQNPRHLVRRRGQEARLRCSPMKGHSHVYWYRQLPEEGLKFMVYLQKENIIDESGMPKERFSAEFPKEGPSILRIQQVVRGDSAAYFCASSPYTGARPNQPQHFGDGTRLSIL.